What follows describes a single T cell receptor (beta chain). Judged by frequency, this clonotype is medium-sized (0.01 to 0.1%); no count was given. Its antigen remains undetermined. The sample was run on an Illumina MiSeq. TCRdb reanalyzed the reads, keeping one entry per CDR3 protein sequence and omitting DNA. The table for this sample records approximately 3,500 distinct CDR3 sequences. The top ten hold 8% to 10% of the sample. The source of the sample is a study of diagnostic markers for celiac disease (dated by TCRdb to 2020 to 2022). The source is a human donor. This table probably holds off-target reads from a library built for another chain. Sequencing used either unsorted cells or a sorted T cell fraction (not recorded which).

The CDR3 reads CASSYGGAISYGYTF. The V and J genes are TRBV6-5 and TRBJ1-2; the TRBD1 assignment by TCRdb is unverifiable without DNA. The CDR3, cysteine through phenylalanine, is 15 amino acids long. The DNA is unrecorded. CDR1 MNHEY and CDR2 SVGAGI were looked up in the germline V gene.